Sequencing of this T cell receptor beta chain was carried out in a study of cytomegalovirus exposure and HLA in healthy donors. General study points: Earlier findings revealed that most TCR beta V segments proved productive either about 90% or about 30% of the time.

Turning to this clone: What it binds is not known.

60 Vbeta and 13 Jbeta primers were used in PCR. In the study's own analysis: An analysis performed later counted 75 million to 80 million unique TCR beta chains (roughly 11 million of them shared). Some clones are missing from TCRdb's copy, which holds only in-frame ones; the method was immunoSEQ multiplex PCR. V and J calls plus clone size are reproduced from that table; the DNA served to infer D and trimming. The profile shows some 120,000 clones, roughly 80% of them singletons. Germline CDR1 is LGHNA and CDR2 is YNFKEQ. This CDR3 is 17 amino acids long. V lost 0 bases and J 6 bases, leaving 20 bases between the germline ends.

This receptor was obtained from a man aged 18 to 29 in good health and CMV-seronegative. The chain has TRBV4-2 and TRBJ1-1; D not certain. The sequencing input was PBMCs. The CDR3 region is CASSQDDRPGLGAEAFF. The CDR3 bases are TGTGCCAGCAGCCAAGATGACCGTCCGGGCCTCGGGGCTGAAGCTTTCTTT.